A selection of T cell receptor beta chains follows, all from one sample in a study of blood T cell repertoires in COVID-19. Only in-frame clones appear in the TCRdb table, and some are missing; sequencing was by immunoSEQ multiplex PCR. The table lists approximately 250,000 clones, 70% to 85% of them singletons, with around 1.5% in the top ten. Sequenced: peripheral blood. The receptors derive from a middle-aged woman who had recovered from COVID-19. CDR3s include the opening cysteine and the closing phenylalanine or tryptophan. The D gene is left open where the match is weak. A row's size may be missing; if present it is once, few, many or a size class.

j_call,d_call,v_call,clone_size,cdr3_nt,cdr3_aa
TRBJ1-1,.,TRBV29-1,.,TGCAGCGTGAACAGGGTAGAAGCTTTCTTT,CSVNRVEAFF
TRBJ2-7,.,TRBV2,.,TGTGCCAGCACGGTGAACAGGAGTCCCTACGAGCAGTACTTC,CASTVNRSPYEQYF
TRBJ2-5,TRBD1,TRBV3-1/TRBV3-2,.,TGTGCCAGCAGCCCGGCGGACAGGGCAACTCAAGAGACCCAGTACTTC,CASSPADRATQETQYF
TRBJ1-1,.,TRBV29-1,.,TGCAGCGTCAATGGGCAGGTTAACACTGAAGCTTTCTTT,CSVNGQVNTEAFF
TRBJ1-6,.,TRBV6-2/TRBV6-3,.,TGTGCCAGCAGTTACGGGCCCGGCGATTCACCCCTCCACTTT,CASSYGPGDSPLHF
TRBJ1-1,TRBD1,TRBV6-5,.,TGTGCCAGCAGTTCCGCCGGAGGGACAGGGGGCACTGAAGCTTTCTTT,CASSSAGGTGGTEAFF
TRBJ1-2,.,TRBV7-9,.,TGTGCCAGCAGCTTACATGCGGCAAACTATGGCTACACCTTC,CASSLHAANYGYTF
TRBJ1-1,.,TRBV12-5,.,TGTGCTAGTGCCTGGGAGAGAGGCACTGAAGCTTTCTTT,CASAWERGTEAFF
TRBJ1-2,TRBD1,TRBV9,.,TGTGCCAGCAGCGTAGGTCCGCACGGGACAGGGGAAAACTATGGCTACACCTTC,CASSVGPHGTGENYGYTF
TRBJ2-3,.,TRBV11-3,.,TGTGCCAGCAGCTTATTTGGAGGGGGCGTAGATACGCAGTATTTT,CASSLFGGGVDTQYF
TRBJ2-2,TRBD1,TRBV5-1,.,TGCGCCAGCAGCCCCGGGGACAGGGGGGGATCCGGGGAGCTGTTTTTT,CASSPGDRGGSGELFF
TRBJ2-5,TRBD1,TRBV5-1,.,TGCGCCAGCAGCTTGGGGCAGGGGGCGCGAGGAGAGACCCAGTACTTC,CASSLGQGARGETQYF
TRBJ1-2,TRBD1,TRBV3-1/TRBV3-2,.,TGTGCCAGCAGCCATAAATTTAAGAGACAGGGGGCTGGGGGCTACACCTTC,CASSHKFKRQGAGGYTF
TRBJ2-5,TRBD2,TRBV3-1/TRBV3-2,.,TGTGCCAGCAGCCAAGGTGCTAGCGGGGGGGAGACCCAGTACTTC,CASSQGASGGETQYF
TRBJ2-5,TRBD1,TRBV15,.,TGTGCCACCAGCGGTTTTCGGGACAGGGGACACCAAGAGACCCAGTACTTC,CATSGFRDRGHQETQYF
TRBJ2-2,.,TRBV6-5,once,TGTGCCAGCAGTTACCGAGGCAGGGTGAACACCGGGGAGCTGTTTTTT,CASSYRGRVNTGELFF
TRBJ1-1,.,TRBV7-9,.,TGTGCCAGCAGCTTAAGGGGGTTAGGGAAGGGCACTGAAGCTTTCTTT,CASSLRGLGKGTEAFF
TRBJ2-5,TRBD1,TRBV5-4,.,TGTGCCAGCAGTTCACAGGGGGGAGAGACCCAGTACTTC,CASSSQGGETQYF
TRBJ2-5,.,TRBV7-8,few,TGTGCCAGCAGCTTGGGGCAGCAAGAGACCCAGTACTTC,CASSLGQQETQYF
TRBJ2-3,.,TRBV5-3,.,TGTGCCAGAAGCTTGGACAGGGCAGATACGCAGTATTTT,CARSLDRADTQYF
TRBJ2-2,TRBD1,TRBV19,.,TGTGCCAGCAGAGACAGGGCCACCGGGGAGCTGTTTTTT,CASRDRATGELFF
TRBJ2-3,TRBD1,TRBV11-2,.,TGTGCCAGCAGCTTAGCAGGGGGCCGGGATACGCAGTATTTT,CASSLAGGRDTQYF
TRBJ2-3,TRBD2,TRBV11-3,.,TGTGCCAGCAGGGTGGGGGTCGGGGGGAGCACAGATACGCAGTATTTT,CASRVGVGGSTDTQYF
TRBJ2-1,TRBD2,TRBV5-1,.,TGCGCCAGCAGCTTGGTTGCGGGGGGGAGGAATGAGCAGTTCTTC,CASSLVAGGRNEQFF
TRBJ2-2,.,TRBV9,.,TGTGCCAGCAGCCGGGACTCTGGCACCGGGGAGCTGTTTTTT,CASSRDSGTGELFF
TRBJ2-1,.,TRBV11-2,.,TGTGCCAGCAGCTTAGATCTTGAGGATGAGCAGTTCTTC,CASSLDLEDEQFF
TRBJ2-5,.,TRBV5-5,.,TGTGCCAGCAGCCCCTCCGACGAACGGGGGGCGAAAGAGACCCAGTACTTC,CASSPSDERGAKETQYF
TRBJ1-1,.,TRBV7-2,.,TGTGCCAGCAGCTTAGCGCACGTCGCGCCTAACACTGAAGCTTTCTTT,CASSLAHVAPNTEAFF
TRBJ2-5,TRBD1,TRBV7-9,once,TGTGCCAGCACCCAACAGGGGGTCCAAGAGACCCAGTACTTC,CASTQQGVQETQYF
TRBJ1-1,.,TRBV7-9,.,TGTGCCAGCAGCTTAATACAGGGTAGGGCTTTCTTT,CASSLIQGRAFF
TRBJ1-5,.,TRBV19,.,TGTGCCAGTAGTATTCACAATGGTCAACAGCCCCAGCATTTT,CASSIHNGQQPQHF
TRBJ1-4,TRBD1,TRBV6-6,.,TGTGCCAGCAGGACCTCAGGGGGTTCCGAAAAACTGTTTTTT,CASRTSGGSEKLFF
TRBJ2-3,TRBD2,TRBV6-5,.,TGTGCCAGCAGCCATAAGCGGGGGGGCAGAGATACGCAGTATTTT,CASSHKRGGRDTQYF
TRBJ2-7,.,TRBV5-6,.,TGTGCCAGCAGCTTGGCTAGCGAGCAGTACTTC,CASSLASEQYF
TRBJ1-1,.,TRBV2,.,TGTGCCAGCAGGGCTCGGGTACTGAACACTGAAGCTTTCTTT,CASRARVLNTEAFF
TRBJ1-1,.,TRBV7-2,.,TGTGCCAGCAGCTTAAATACAGACACTGAAGCTTTCTTT,CASSLNTDTEAFF
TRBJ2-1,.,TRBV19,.,TGTGCCAGTAGTAAGGGGGTAGCCCGCAATGAGCAGTTCTTC,CASSKGVARNEQFF
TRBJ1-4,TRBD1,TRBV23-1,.,TGCGCCAGCGAGCCGGGACAGGGAACTGAAAAACTGTTTTTT,CASEPGQGTEKLFF
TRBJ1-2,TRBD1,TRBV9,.,TGTGCCAGCAGCGTAGACCCAGGGGGCAGCTATGGCTACACCTTC,CASSVDPGGSYGYTF
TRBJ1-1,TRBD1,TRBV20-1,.,TGCAGTGCTAGTAAACAGGGGTTGGTTTTCTTT,CSASKQGLVFF
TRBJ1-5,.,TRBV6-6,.,TGTGCCAGCAGGGGAGGCCCGTATAGCAATCAGCCCCAGCATTTT,CASRGGPYSNQPQHF
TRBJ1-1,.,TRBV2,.,TGTGCCAGCCTATTCCGGGGTCTAGGCACTGAAGCTTTCTTT,CASLFRGLGTEAFF
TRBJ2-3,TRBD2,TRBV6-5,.,TGTGCCAGCAGTTATTTCGGGGGGGAAGATACGCAGTATTTT,CASSYFGGEDTQYF
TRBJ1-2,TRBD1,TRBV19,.,TGTGCCAGTAACGATGGACAGGGAGTTAGGGGCTACACCTTC,CASNDGQGVRGYTF
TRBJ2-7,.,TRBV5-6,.,TGTGCCAGCAGCCTTGCGGGAATATACGAGCAGTACTTC,CASSLAGIYEQYF
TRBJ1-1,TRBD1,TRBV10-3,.,TGTGCCATCAGTGGGGGACAGGCGAAGAACACTGAAGCTTTCTTT,CAISGGQAKNTEAFF
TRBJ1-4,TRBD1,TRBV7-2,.,TGTGCCAGCAGCGTCTTACAGGGGACTAATGAAAAACTGTTTTTT,CASSVLQGTNEKLFF
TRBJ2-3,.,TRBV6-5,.,TGTGCCAGCACCGGGACATCGGGTGATACGCAGTATTTT,CASTGTSGDTQYF
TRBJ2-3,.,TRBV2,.,TGTGCCACCCAGGCCCTCATTAACACAGATACGCAGTATTTT,CATQALINTDTQYF
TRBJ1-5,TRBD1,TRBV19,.,TGTGCCAGTAGTAGACGGACAGGGGAAAGCAATCAGCCCCAGCATTTT,CASSRRTGESNQPQHF
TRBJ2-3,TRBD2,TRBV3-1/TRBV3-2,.,TGTGCCAGCAGCCAAGATCCTGGCGGGGGGTTAGATACGCAGTATTTT,CASSQDPGGGLDTQYF
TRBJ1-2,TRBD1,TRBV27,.,TGTGCCAGCAGCCGGGACAGGCGGTATGGCTACACCTTC,CASSRDRRYGYTF
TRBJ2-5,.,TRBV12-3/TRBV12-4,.,TGTGCCAGCAGTGGGGGGGAGACCCAGTACTTC,CASSGGETQYF
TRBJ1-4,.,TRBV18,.,TGTGCCAGCTCACCTTTCAGGGTGGCGACAGGCCCAACTAATGAAAAACTGTTTTTT,CASSPFRVATGPTNEKLFF
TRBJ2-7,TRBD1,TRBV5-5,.,TGTGCCAGCAGCTTGGCAGGACAGGGCCCCTACGAGCAGTACTTC,CASSLAGQGPYEQYF
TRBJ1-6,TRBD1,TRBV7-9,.,TGTGCCAGCAGCTTGGGACAGGGAGGTTCACCCCTCCACTTT,CASSLGQGGSPLHF
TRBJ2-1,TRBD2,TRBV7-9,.,TGTGCCAGCAGACTTAGCGGGGGGTTCTACAATGAGCAGTTCTTC,CASRLSGGFYNEQFF
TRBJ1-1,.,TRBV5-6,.,TGTGCCAGCAGCTATGGCGACGAGGGATTAGCTTTCTTT,CASSYGDEGLAFF
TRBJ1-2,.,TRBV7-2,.,TGTGCCAGTCGGACTGCAAAGCCGGAGGGCTACACCTTC,CASRTAKPEGYTF